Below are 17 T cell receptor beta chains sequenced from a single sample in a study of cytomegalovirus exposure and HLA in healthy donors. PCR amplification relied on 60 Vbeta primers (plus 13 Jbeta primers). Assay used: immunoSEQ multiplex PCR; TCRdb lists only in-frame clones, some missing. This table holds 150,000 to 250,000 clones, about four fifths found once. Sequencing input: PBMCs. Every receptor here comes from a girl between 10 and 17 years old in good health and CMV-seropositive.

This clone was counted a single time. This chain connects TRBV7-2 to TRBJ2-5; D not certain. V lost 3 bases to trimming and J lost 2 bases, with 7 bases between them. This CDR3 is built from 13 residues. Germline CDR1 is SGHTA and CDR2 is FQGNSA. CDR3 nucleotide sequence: TGTGCCAGCAGCTTGTTCAGACAAGAGACCCAGTACTTC. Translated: CASSLFRQETQYF.

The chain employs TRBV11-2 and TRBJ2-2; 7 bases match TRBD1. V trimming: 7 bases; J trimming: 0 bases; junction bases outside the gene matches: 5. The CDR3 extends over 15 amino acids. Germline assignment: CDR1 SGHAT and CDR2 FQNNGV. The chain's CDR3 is CASTWDRANTGELFF. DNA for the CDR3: TGTGCCAGCACTTGGGACAGAGCGAACACCGGGGAGCTGTTTTTT.

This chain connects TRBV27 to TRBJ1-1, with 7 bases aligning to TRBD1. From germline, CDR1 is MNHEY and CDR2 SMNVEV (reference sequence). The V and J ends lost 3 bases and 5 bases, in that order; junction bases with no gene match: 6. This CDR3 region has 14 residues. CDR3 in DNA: TGTGCCAGCAGTTTTTACAGGGGTTGGACTGAAGCTTTCTTT. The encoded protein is CASSFYRGWTEAFF.

The CDR3: CASSQQGGSNTEAFF. CDR3 DNA: TGCGCCAGCAGCCAACAAGGGGGTTCGAACACTGAAGCTTTCTTT. The V and J genes are TRBV4-3 and TRBJ1-1; TRBD1 is a possible D gene (6 bases). CDR3 size: 15 residues. CDR1 LGHNA and CDR2 YSLEER come from the germline V gene. Trimming took 2 bases from V and 1 from J, leaving 11 bases between them.

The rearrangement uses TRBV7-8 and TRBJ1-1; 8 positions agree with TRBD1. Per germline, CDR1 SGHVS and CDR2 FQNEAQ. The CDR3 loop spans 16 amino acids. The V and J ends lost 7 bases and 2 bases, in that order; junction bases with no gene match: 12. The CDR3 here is CASTDQGQGANTEAFF. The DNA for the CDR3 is TGTGCCAGCACCGACCAAGGTCAGGGGGCTAACACTGAAGCTTTCTTT. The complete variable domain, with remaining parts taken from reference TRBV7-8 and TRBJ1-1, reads GAGVSQSPRYKVAKRGQDVALRCDPISGHVSLFWYQQALGQGPEFLTYFQNEAQLDKSGLPSDRFFAERPEGSVSTLKIQRTQQEDSAVYLCASTDQGQGANTEAFFGQGTRLTVV.

CDR3 bases: TGCGCCAGCAGCGCCGGGACAGGGGGTTACGAGCAGTACTTC. It encodes CASSAGTGGYEQYF. This rearrangement joins TRBV10-1 to TRBJ2-7, with TRBD1 identical over 11 bases. There are 14 residues in the CDR3. CDR1 is WNHNN and CDR2 is SYGVQD in the germline V gene (reference sequence). V lost 6 bases and J lost 4; bases outside the gene matches: 5.

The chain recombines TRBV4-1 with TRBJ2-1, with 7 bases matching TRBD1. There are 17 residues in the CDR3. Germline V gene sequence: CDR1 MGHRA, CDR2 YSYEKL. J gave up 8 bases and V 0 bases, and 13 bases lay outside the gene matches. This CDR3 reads CASSQEPHRGGFDEQFF. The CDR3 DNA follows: TGCGCCAGCAGCCAAGAGCCCCACAGGGGCGGTTTCGATGAGCAGTTCTTC.

The CDR3 sequence: CASQGFGVTEAFF. In DNA, the CDR3 is TGCGCCAGCCAGGGCTTTGGGGTCACTGAAGCTTTCTTT. The chain couples TRBV5-1 to TRBJ1-1; possibly TRBD1 for D (5 bases). The CDR3 length is 13 residues. Between the trimmed V and J ends, which lost 7 bases and 4 bases, there was a span of 14 bases. CDR1 and CDR2 from the germline V gene are SGHRS and YFSETQ.

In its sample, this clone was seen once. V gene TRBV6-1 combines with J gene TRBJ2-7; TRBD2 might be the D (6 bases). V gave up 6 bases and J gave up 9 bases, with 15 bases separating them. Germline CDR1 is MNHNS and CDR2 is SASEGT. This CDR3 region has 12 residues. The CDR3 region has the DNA TGTGCCAGCAGCCCCGGCGGGACTTGGCAGTACTTC. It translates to CASSPGGTWQYF.

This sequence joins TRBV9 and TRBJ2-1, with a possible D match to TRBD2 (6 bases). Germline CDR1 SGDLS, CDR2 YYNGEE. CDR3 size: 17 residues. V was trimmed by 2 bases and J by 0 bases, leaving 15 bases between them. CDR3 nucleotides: TGTGCCAGCAGCGTCTCCCCGGCAGCGGGCTCCTACAATGAGCAGTTCTTC. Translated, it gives CASSVSPAAGSYNEQFF.

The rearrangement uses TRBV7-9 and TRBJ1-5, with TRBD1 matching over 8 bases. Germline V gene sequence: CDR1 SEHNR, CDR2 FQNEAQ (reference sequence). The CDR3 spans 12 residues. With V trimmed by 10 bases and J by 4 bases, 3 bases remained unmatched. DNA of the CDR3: TGTGCCACCACAGGGGGGAATCAGCCCCAGCATTTT. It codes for CATTGGNQPQHF.

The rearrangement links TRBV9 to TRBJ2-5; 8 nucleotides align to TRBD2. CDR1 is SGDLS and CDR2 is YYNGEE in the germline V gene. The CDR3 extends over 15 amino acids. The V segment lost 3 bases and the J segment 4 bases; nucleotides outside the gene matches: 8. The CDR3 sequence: CASSAGGGRGETQYF. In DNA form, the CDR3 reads TGTGCCAGCAGCGCCGGCGGGGGGCGAGGAGAGACCCAGTACTTC.

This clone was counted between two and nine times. The CDR3 region is CASSWTGSGNTIYF. As DNA, the CDR3 is TGTGCCAGCAGCTGGACAGGGTCTGGAAACACCATATATTTT. V gene TRBV7-9 combines with J gene TRBJ1-3, with 8 bases identical to TRBD1. This CDR3 region has 14 residues. From germline, CDR1 is SEHNR and CDR2 FQNEAQ (reference sequence). With V trimmed by 4 bases and J by 1 base, 0 bases remained unmatched.

CDR3 loop: CASSLGPGDYEQYF. The CDR3 DNA follows: TGTGCCAGCAGCTTAGGACCCGGGGACTACGAGCAGTACTTC. J is TRBJ2-7 and V is TRBV11-3, with D maybe TRBD2 (5 bases). V gave up 1 base and J gave up 3 bases, with 10 bases separating them. The CDR3 contains 14 residues. Germline lookup yields CDR1 SGHNT and CDR2 YENEEA.

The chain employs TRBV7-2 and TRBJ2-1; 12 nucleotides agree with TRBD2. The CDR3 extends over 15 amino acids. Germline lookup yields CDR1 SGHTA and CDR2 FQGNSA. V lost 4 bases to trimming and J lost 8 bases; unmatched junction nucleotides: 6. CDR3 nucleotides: TGTGCCAGCAGCTCTCTAGCGGGGGGGCCTCATGAGCAGTTCTTC. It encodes CASSSLAGGPHEQFF.

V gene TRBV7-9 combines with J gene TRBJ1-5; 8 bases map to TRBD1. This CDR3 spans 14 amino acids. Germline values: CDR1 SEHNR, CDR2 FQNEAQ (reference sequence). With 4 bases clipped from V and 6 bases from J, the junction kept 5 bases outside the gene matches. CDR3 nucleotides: TGTGCCAGCAGCTCGTCGACAGGGGTTCAGCCCCAGCATTTT. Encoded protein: CASSSSTGVQPQHF.

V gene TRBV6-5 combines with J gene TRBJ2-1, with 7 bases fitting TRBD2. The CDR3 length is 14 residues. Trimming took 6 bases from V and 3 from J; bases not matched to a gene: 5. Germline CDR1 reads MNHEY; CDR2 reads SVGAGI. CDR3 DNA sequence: TGTGCCAGCAGGTTGGGCGGGGGCTACAATGAGCAGTTCTTC. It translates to CASRLGGGYNEQFF.